This T cell receptor (beta chain) emerged from a study of shared clonotypes between healthy human individuals (dated by TCRdb to about 2020). Study-wide context: The cohort comprised a couple of women and a few men aged 18 to 49 years. For each donor, CD4 naive and CD4 memory were each run on three plates, CD8 naive on two plates, and CD8 memory on one plate. To estimate repertoire size and how much clonotype sharing occurs between individuals, the study deeply sequenced the blood TCR repertoires of five healthy adults. To increase sequencing depth and limit assay-specific biases, TCR repertoire library preparation and sequencing were carried out by different laboratories using diverse techniques. Per donor, leukapheresis produced somewhere between about 0.9 and 9 billion PBMCs. The paper as a whole reports these results and caveats: The genetic and exposure-history diversity represented was limited by the small number of donors. Sharing across several donors was observed for about 4.8% of naive CD4, over 3% of naive CD8, 2% to 2.5% of memory CD4, and over 0.3% of memory CD8 clonotypes. Even with the large sequencing depth, rarefaction of the sorted-subset datasets indicated that sequencing was incomplete. Larger estimated clonotype richness was generally found for naive subsets than for memory subsets. Clonotypes shared by all four sorted-subset donors showed higher generation probabilities than non-shared clonotypes. Sampling was restricted to blood, and TCR repertoires in tissue are likely to differ from TCR repertoires in blood. Based on pairwise subsampling, the degree of clonotype sharing among donors was expected to be affected by sequencing depth.

Donors were healthy HIV-negative adults with no recently reported acute infections or vaccinations. Every donor was a Caucasian adult living in Nashville, Tennessee, USA. CD4+ T cells were enriched by magnetic negative selection; naive cells were then positively selected on CD45RA, and the negative fraction formed the memory subset. After blood collection by leukapheresis, PBMCs were isolated using Ficoll-Histopaque density gradient centrifugation and then cryopreserved in the vapor phase of liquid nitrogen. Analytical flow cytometry was used to check the purity and quantity of every magnetically sorted T cell population. From each sorted fraction, genomic DNA was isolated and quantified by UV absorbance on a Nanodrop 2000c. Turning to this clone: Its antigen has not been determined. One base away there is no much larger clone; base qualities are not given. Other DNA sequences from this sample encode an identical CDR3 as well.

Using the deep immunoSEQ assay, multiplex PCR amplified TCR CDR3 regions from genomic DNA. For each cell subset, the extracted genomic DNA was distributed evenly across all wells of several immunoSEQ 96-well plates, and each plate served as one replicate. For sorted subsets, about 200 ng genomic DNA, equal to tens of thousands of T cell genomes, was loaded into each replicate PCR. Purified libraries were quantified with a Qubit 3.0 fluorometer, sized on a Bioanalyzer 2100, and re-quantified with the KAPA Library Quantification kit. Every immunoSEQ 96-well plate was sequenced on a dedicated single-read 150-cycle Illumina NextSeq 550 flow cell. The original pipeline was this. Because only junctional sequences without quality scores were contained in the immunoSEQ output, filtering matching that applied to full-length reads could not be performed. Sequences were annotated with PyIR, a Python wrapper for IgBLAST v1.9, using IMGT germline references to assign V/J genes and CDR3. Reads with weak V/J assignments (E-value above 1e-6), missing CDR3, stop codons, out-of-frame junctions, or ambiguous translated residues were removed. V3J clonotypes were defined by identical inferred V gene, J gene, and CDR3 amino acid sequence. The percentage overlap between two repertoires was calculated by dividing the number of shared unique clonotypes by the size of the smaller repertoire. Richness of each repertoire was evaluated using RTK rarefaction, the Chao1 estimator, and Recon v2.1 estimates of unobserved clonotypes. For all TCRbeta clonotypes obtained by the gDNA method from a few donors, generation probabilities were computed with OLGA. The table comes from immuneACCESS by way of TCRdb, which keeps in-frame sequences with V and J called. Part of the clones is missing from these tables; in studies checked, under half for an unresolved V gene and the rest for unknown reasons. D and trimming come from the DNA, and the V and J calls and clone size come from that table. In this sample the table shows 2,500,000 or so clones, roughly 90% of which occur a single time. The ten most abundant clones make up around 0.35% of the sample.

The germline V end is reduced by 7 bases and the J end by 3 bases; junction bases left unmatched: 5. CDR1 and CDR2, looked up from the germline V gene, are SQVTM and ANQGSEA. The CDR3 contains 13 residues, cysteine and phenylalanine counted. Left in the record is the CDR3 DNA by itself, 39 bases read in frame from the first base. This TCR was sampled from a man aged 18 to 29 in good health. Some clones in this sample may be carry-over from other donors' samples. The sample was naive CD4+ T cells from PBMCs. The cell subset or site label here, explained by the study, means: CD45RA+ positively selected. The rearranged segments are TRBV29-1 and TRBJ1-1; 10 central bases correspond to TRBD1. The DNA sequence is as follows: TGCAGCGCTTCCGGGACAGGGGACACTGAAGCTTTCTTT. This sequence encodes CSASGTGDTEAFF.